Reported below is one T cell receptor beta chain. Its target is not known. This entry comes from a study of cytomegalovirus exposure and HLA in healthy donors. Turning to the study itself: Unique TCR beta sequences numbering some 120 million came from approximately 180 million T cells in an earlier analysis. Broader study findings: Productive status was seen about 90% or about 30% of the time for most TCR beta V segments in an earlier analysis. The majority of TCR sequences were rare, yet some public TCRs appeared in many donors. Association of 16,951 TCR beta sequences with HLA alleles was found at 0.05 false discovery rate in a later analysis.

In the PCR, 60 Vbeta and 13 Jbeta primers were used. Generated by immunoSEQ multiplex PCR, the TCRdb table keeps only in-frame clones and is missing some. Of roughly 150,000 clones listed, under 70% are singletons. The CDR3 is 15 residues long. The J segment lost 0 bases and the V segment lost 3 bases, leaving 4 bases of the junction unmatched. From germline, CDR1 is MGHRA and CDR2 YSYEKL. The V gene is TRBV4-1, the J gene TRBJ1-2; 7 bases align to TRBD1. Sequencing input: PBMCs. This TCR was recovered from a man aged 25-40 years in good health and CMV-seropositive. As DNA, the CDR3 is TGCGCCAGCAGCCAGAGACAGGGAACTAACTATGGCTACACCTTC. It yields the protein CASSQRQGTNYGYTF.